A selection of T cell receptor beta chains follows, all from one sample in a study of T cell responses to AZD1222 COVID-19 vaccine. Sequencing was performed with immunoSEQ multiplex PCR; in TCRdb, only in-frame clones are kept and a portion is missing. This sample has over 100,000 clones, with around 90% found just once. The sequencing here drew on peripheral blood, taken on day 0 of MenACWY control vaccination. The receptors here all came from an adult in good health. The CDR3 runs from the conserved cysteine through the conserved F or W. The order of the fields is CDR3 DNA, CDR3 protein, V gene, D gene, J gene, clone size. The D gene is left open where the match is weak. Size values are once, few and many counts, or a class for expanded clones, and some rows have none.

DNA: TGTGCCAGCACGACACAGAGGGCCGCTAATGAAAAACTGTTTTTT; CDR3: CASTTQRAANEKLFF; V: TRBV28; D: -; J: TRBJ1-4; size: -
DNA: TGTGCCAGCGGACAGGCGGGCGAGCAGTACTTC; CDR3: CASGQAGEQYF; V: TRBV14; D: TRBD1; J: TRBJ2-7; size: -
DNA: TGTGCCAGTAGGGGAAGGGGGGGTGGCTACAATGAGCAGTTCTTC; CDR3: CASRGRGGGYNEQFF; V: TRBV19; D: -; J: TRBJ2-1; size: -
DNA: TGTGCCAGCACCCAGACTGACTCCTATAATTCACCCCTCCACTTT; CDR3: CASTQTDSYNSPLHF; V: TRBV7-2; D: -; J: TRBJ1-6; size: once
DNA: TGTGCCAGCACCGGACAGGGAAACGTGGGCTACACCTTC; CDR3: CASTGQGNVGYTF; V: TRBV27; D: TRBD1; J: TRBJ1-2; size: -
DNA: TGTGCCAGCAGCTTTCCGGGACTAGGGCAATACGAGCAGTACTTC; CDR3: CASSFPGLGQYEQYF; V: TRBV5-4; D: TRBD2; J: TRBJ2-7; size: -
DNA: TGTGCCAGCAGCCAAGGAGGTGCGGGTAACACTGAAGCTTTCTTT; CDR3: CASSQGGAGNTEAFF; V: TRBV14; D: -; J: TRBJ1-1; size: -
DNA: TGTGCCACCAGTGATCGCCAGGGGGCGCGCACAGATACGCAGTATTTT; CDR3: CATSDRQGARTDTQYF; V: TRBV24-1; D: TRBD1; J: TRBJ2-3; size: -
DNA: TGTGCCAGTAGTCAGACAGGATACGAGCAGTACTTC; CDR3: CASSQTGYEQYF; V: TRBV19; D: -; J: TRBJ2-7; size: -
DNA: TGTGCCAGCAGTTTATCCCCGGGACAGCTAGGGTCCACTGAAGCTTTCTTT; CDR3: CASSLSPGQLGSTEAFF; V: TRBV27; D: TRBD1; J: TRBJ1-1; size: -
DNA: TGTGCCAGCTCACCACGGCCGTCCTCCTACGAGCAGTACTTC; CDR3: CASSPRPSSYEQYF; V: TRBV18; D: -; J: TRBJ2-7; size: -
DNA: TGTGCCAGCAGCTTGGTTGGACAGGGGGCGTTTAATGGCTACACCTTC; CDR3: CASSLVGQGAFNGYTF; V: TRBV5-4; D: TRBD1; J: TRBJ1-2; size: -
DNA: TGTGCCAGCAGCCCCATCGGGACAGCCCGAGGGGAAAAACTGTTTTTT; CDR3: CASSPIGTARGEKLFF; V: TRBV9; D: TRBD1; J: TRBJ1-4; size: -
DNA: TGTGCCAGCAGTCAACAGGGAAACTATGGCTACACCTTC; CDR3: CASSQQGNYGYTF; V: TRBV6-2/TRBV6-3; D: -; J: TRBJ1-2; size: -
DNA: TGTGCCAGCAGCTCCTTGGACAGGGGGGAAGAAGCTTTCTTT; CDR3: CASSSLDRGEEAFF; V: TRBV5-4; D: TRBD1; J: TRBJ1-1; size: -
DNA: TGTGCCAGCAGTCCCCGGAGGGCGGGGGGTTCCTACAATGAGCAGTTCTTC; CDR3: CASSPRRAGGSYNEQFF; V: TRBV2; D: TRBD2; J: TRBJ2-1; size: -
DNA: TGTGCCAGCAGCCAAGGGGTTACAGGGGGCAATCAGCCCCAGCATTTT; CDR3: CASSQGVTGGNQPQHF; V: TRBV16; D: TRBD1; J: TRBJ1-5; size: -
DNA: TGTGCCAGTACCCCCGGGACAGACTACGAGCAGTACTTC; CDR3: CASTPGTDYEQYF; V: TRBV19; D: TRBD1; J: TRBJ2-7; size: -
DNA: TGTGCCAGCAGTTTATCGAAAGGGGCGGTACAGGACTATGGCTACACCTTC; CDR3: CASSLSKGAVQDYGYTF; V: TRBV27; D: -; J: TRBJ1-2; size: -
DNA: TGTGCCAGCAGCCAAGTTCTCCGACGTGGACAGACTACTAACTATGGCTACACCTTC; CDR3: CASSQVLRRGQTTNYGYTF; V: TRBV3-1/TRBV3-2; D: -; J: TRBJ1-2; size: -
DNA: TGTGCCAGCAGTCCAGACGGAAATCAGCCCCAGCATTTT; CDR3: CASSPDGNQPQHF; V: TRBV11-1; D: -; J: TRBJ1-5; size: few
DNA: TGTGCCAGCAGTCAGGGTGGAGAGACCCAGTACTTC; CDR3: CASSQGGETQYF; V: TRBV11-3; D: -; J: TRBJ2-5; size: -
DNA: TGTGCCAGCAGCCCCAGGACGGCAGGAGGAAACACCATATATTTT; CDR3: CASSPRTAGGNTIYF; V: TRBV9; D: -; J: TRBJ1-3; size: -
DNA: TGTGCCAGCAGCTTGGCCGGGCAGATCTACGAGCAGTACTTC; CDR3: CASSLAGQIYEQYF; V: TRBV11-2; D: -; J: TRBJ2-7; size: -
DNA: TGTGCCAGCAGCCGTTTTCCGGGACAGAGATCCTACGAGCAGTACTTC; CDR3: CASSRFPGQRSYEQYF; V: TRBV11-2; D: TRBD1; J: TRBJ2-7; size: -
DNA: TGTGCCAGCAGTGCCCCACCCCAGGGCCCTGGGGGATCACCCCTCCACTTT; CDR3: CASSAPPQGPGGSPLHF; V: TRBV2; D: -; J: TRBJ1-6; size: -
DNA: TGTGCCAGCAGCTTAGCGCAGGGCGTTAGAGGCTACACCTTC; CDR3: CASSLAQGVRGYTF; V: TRBV11-2; D: -; J: TRBJ1-2; size: -
DNA: TGTGCCAGCCGTTCCTACGAGCAGTACTTC; CDR3: CASRSYEQYF; V: TRBV2; D: -; J: TRBJ2-7; size: -
DNA: TGTGCCAGCAGCTTAACCGTGAACACTGAAGCTTTCTTT; CDR3: CASSLTVNTEAFF; V: TRBV7-3; D: -; J: TRBJ1-1; size: -
DNA: TGTGCCAGCAGCTCACCCGTCGGGTCCATGAACACTGAAGCTTTCTTT; CDR3: CASSSPVGSMNTEAFF; V: TRBV5-5; D: -; J: TRBJ1-1; size: -
DNA: TGTGCCAGCAGCCAAGCGTCAGTGAACTACGAGCAGTACTTC; CDR3: CASSQASVNYEQYF; V: TRBV3-1/TRBV3-2; D: -; J: TRBJ2-7; size: -
DNA: TGTGCCAGCAGCTTAGTGCAGGAGAGCACTGAAGCTTTCTTT; CDR3: CASSLVQESTEAFF; V: TRBV7-9; D: -; J: TRBJ1-1; size: -
DNA: TGTGCCAGCAGCGACAGACAGCAAGTAACGACCGGGGAGCTGTTTTTT; CDR3: CASSDRQQVTTGELFF; V: TRBV11-1; D: -; J: TRBJ2-2; size: -
DNA: TGTGCCACGCCGGGACAGGAGCCCTTAGAAGCTTTCTTT; CDR3: CATPGQEPLEAFF; V: TRBV7-9; D: TRBD1; J: TRBJ1-1; size: once
DNA: TGTGCCAGCAGCTTAACCCCTCAGACAGGGCTCGCTTTCTTT; CDR3: CASSLTPQTGLAFF; V: TRBV7-3; D: TRBD1; J: TRBJ1-1; size: -
DNA: TGTGCCAGTAGTAGGTCTCGGATAGCGGGAGGCTACGAGCAGTACTTC; CDR3: CASSRSRIAGGYEQYF; V: TRBV19; D: TRBD2; J: TRBJ2-7; size: -
DNA: TGTGCCATCAGTGCGCAAAAGGGGGCAGATACGCAGTATTTT; CDR3: CAISAQKGADTQYF; V: TRBV10-3; D: -; J: TRBJ2-3; size: -
DNA: TGTGCCAGCAGCCCACGTAGCTCTGGGGCCAACGTCCTGACTTTC; CDR3: CASSPRSSGANVLTF; V: TRBV5-8; D: -; J: TRBJ2-6; size: -
DNA: TGTGCCAGCAGCTCCCGACTAGTCCCGTACGAGCAGTACTTC; CDR3: CASSSRLVPYEQYF; V: TRBV7-2; D: -; J: TRBJ2-7; size: -
DNA: TGTGCCAGCAGTGTACAGGGGGGTCAGCCCCAGCATTTT; CDR3: CASSVQGGQPQHF; V: TRBV25-1; D: TRBD1; J: TRBJ1-5; size: -
DNA: TGTGCCAGCAGTTACAGAGGGGACGGAGGCTACACCTTC; CDR3: CASSYRGDGGYTF; V: TRBV6-6; D: -; J: TRBJ1-2; size: -
DNA: TGCGCCAGCAGCCCGGACACCCAGGGCACCGGGGAGCTGTTTTTT; CDR3: CASSPDTQGTGELFF; V: TRBV5-1; D: -; J: TRBJ2-2; size: -
DNA: TGTGCCAGCAGCTTGGGGAGGGAACCTGCAACTAATGAAAAACTGTTTTTT; CDR3: CASSLGREPATNEKLFF; V: TRBV5-8; D: -; J: TRBJ1-4; size: -
DNA: TGTGCCAGCAGTCGAGACAGATATGAGCAGTACTTC; CDR3: CASSRDRYEQYF; V: TRBV6-5; D: -; J: TRBJ2-7; size: -
DNA: TGTGCCAGCAGCTTGACCGTTTGGGGCGAAGCTTTCTTT; CDR3: CASSLTVWGEAFF; V: TRBV5-6; D: -; J: TRBJ1-1; size: -
DNA: TGTGCCAGCAGCTTAGCGCTTCCGACAGGGGCGGGAGGCTACACCTTC; CDR3: CASSLALPTGAGGYTF; V: TRBV7-2; D: TRBD1; J: TRBJ1-2; size: -
DNA: TGTGCCAGCAGTTACTCCAGGGACACTGAAGCTTTCTTT; CDR3: CASSYSRDTEAFF; V: TRBV6-5; D: -; J: TRBJ1-1; size: once
DNA: TGTGCCAGCAGACCACAGGGGGCGCCCGGAAACACCATATATTTT; CDR3: CASRPQGAPGNTIYF; V: TRBV11-3; D: TRBD1; J: TRBJ1-3; size: -
DNA: TGTGCCAGCAGCCTCGACAACAGCGCCTACAATGAGCAGTTCTTC; CDR3: CASSLDNSAYNEQFF; V: TRBV9; D: -; J: TRBJ2-1; size: -
DNA: TGTGCCAGTACCCAACAGGGCAACTATGGCTACACCTTC; CDR3: CASTQQGNYGYTF; V: TRBV19; D: -; J: TRBJ1-2; size: -